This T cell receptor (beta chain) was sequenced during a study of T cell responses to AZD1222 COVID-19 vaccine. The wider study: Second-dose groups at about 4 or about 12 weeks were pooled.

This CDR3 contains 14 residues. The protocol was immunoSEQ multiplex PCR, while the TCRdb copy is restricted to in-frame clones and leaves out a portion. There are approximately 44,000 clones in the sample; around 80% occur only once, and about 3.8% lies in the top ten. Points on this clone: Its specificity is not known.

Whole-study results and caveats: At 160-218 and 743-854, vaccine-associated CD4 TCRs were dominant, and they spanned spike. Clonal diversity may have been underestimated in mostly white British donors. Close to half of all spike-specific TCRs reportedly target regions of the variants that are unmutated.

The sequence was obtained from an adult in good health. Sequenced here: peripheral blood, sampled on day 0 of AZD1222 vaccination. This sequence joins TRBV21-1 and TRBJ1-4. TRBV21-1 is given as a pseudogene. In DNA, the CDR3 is TGTGCCCGCGGGGTTTTGGGAAATAATGAAAAACTGTTTTTT. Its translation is CARGVLGNNEKLFF.